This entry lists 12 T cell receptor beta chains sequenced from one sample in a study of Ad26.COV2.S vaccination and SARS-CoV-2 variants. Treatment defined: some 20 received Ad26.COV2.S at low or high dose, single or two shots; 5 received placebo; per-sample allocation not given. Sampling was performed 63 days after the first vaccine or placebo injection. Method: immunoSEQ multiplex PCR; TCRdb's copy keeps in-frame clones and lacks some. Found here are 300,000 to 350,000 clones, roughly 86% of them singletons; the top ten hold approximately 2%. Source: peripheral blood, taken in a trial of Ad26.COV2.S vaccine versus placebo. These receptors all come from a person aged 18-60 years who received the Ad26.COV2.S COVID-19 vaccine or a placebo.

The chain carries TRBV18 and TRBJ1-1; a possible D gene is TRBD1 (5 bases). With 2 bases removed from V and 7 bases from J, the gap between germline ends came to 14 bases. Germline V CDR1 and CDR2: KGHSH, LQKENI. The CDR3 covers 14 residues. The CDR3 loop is CASSPVGEHGEAFF. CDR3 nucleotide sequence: TGTGCCAGCTCACCAGTAGGGGAACATGGTGAAGCTTTCTTT.

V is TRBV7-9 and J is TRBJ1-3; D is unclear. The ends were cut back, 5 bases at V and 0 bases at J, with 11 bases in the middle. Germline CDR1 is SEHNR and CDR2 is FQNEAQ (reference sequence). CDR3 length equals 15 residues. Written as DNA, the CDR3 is TGTGCCAGCAGCGCACAGCGCTCCTCTGGAAACACCATATATTTT. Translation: CASSAQRSSGNTIYF.

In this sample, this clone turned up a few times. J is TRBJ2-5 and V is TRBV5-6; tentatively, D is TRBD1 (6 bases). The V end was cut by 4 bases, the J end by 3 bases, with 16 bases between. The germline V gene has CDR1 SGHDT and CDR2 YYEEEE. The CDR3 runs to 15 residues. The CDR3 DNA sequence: TGTGCCAGCAGCACCAAAAGGGGACAAGAAGAGACCCAGTACTTC. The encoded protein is CASSTKRGQEETQYF.

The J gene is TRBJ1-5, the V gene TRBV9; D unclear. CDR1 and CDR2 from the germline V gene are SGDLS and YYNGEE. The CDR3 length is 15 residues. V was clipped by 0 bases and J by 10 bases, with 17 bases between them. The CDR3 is CASSVAPDLHRPQHF. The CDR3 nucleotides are TGTGCCAGCAGCGTAGCCCCAGACCTCCATCGACCCCAGCATTTT.

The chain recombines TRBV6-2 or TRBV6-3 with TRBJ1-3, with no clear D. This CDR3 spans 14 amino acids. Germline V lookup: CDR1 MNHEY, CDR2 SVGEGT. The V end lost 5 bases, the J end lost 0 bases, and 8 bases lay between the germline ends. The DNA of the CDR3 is TGTGCCAGCAGTAAGGACGGCTCTGGAAACACCATATATTTT. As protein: CASSKDGSGNTIYF.

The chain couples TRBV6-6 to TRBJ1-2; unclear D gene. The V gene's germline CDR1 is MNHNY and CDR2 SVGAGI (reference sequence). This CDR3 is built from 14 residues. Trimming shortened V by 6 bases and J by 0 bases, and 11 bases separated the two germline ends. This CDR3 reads CASSIDVANYGYTF. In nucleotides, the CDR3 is TGTGCCAGCAGCATCGACGTAGCTAACTATGGCTACACCTTC.

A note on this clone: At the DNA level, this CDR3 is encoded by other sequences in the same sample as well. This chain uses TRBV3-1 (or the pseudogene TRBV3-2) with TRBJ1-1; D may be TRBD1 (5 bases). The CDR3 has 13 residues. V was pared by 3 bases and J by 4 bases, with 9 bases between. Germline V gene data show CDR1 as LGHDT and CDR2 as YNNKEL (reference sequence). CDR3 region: CASSQGGGTEAFF. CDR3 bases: TGTGCCAGCAGCCAGGGCGGGGGCACTGAAGCTTTCTTT.

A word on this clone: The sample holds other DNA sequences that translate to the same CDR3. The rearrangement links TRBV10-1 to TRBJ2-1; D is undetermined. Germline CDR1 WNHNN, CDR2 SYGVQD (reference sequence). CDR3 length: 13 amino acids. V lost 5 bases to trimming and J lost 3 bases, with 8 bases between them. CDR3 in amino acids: CASSLGLYNEQFF. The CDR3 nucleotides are TGCGCCAGCAGTTTGGGCCTCTACAATGAGCAGTTCTTC.

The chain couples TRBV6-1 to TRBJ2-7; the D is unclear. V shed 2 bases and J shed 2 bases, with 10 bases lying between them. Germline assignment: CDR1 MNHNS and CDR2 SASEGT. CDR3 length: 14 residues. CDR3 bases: TGTGCCAGCAGTGAATTGGCAGGAGCCTACGAGCAGTACTTC. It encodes CASSELAGAYEQYF.

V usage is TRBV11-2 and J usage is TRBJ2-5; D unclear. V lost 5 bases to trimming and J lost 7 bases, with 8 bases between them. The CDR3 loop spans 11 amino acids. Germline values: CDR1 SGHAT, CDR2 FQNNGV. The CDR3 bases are TGTGCCAGCAGCCAGGAAGGGACCCAGTACTTC. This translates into CASSQEGTQYF.

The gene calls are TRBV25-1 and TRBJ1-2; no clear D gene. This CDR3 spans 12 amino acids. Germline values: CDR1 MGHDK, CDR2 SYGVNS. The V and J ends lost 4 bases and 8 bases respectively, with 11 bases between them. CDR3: CASSGDLEGYTF. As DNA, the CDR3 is TGTGCCAGCAGTGGCGATTTGGAGGGCTACACCTTC.

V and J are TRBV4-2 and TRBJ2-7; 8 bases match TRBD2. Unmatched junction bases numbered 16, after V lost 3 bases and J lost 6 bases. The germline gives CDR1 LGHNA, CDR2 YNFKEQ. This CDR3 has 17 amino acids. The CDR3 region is CASSQALRTSSTTEQYF. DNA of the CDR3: TGTGCCAGCAGCCAGGCCCTCCGGACTAGCTCAACTACCGAGCAGTACTTC.